This is a list of T cell receptor beta chains from one sample in a study of OX40 agonist ivuxolimab in advanced cancers. Libraries were prepared by immunoSEQ multiplex PCR; TCRdb keeps only in-frame clonotypes and omits some of them. The sample includes tens of thousands of clones, around 90% of them seen just once. The material was CD4+ or CD8+ T cells sorted from blood, obtained in a trial of the OX40 agonist ivuxolimab. The receptors originated from an adult with an advanced solid tumor such as melanoma, head and neck, liver or kidney cancer. Each CDR3 is given with its conserved first and last residue. Fields, in order: clone size, V gene, D gene, J gene, CDR3 DNA, CDR3 protein. A D gene is named only where the DNA matches it firmly. Rows may omit the clone size; those that give it use once, few, many or a size class.

clone_size: NA; v_call: TRBV5-6; d_call: NA; j_call: TRBJ2-7; cdr3_nt: TGTGCCAGCAGCTTGACGACATCCTACGAGCAGTACTTC; cdr3_aa: CASSLTTSYEQYF
clone_size: NA; v_call: TRBV4-1; d_call: NA; j_call: TRBJ2-7; cdr3_nt: TGCGCCAGCAGCCAAGTTTTTGAATTTGGAGGGGGGCACGAGCAGTACTTC; cdr3_aa: CASSQVFEFGGGHEQYF
clone_size: NA; v_call: TRBV7-9; d_call: NA; j_call: TRBJ1-2; cdr3_nt: TGTGCCAGCAGCCAAGGGGGCTACACCTTC; cdr3_aa: CASSQGGYTF
clone_size: NA; v_call: TRBV19; d_call: NA; j_call: TRBJ1-2; cdr3_nt: TGTGCCAGTAGGACAGCCGCTTATGACTATGGCTACACCTTC; cdr3_aa: CASRTAAYDYGYTF
clone_size: NA; v_call: TRBV4-3; d_call: NA; j_call: TRBJ1-5; cdr3_nt: TGCGCCAGCATCATTGACGGTAGCAATCAGCCCCAGCATTTT; cdr3_aa: CASIIDGSNQPQHF
clone_size: NA; v_call: TRBV4-3; d_call: NA; j_call: TRBJ1-1; cdr3_nt: TGCGCCAGCAGCCAAGATTCAACAGCGATGAACACTGAAGCTTTCTTT; cdr3_aa: CASSQDSTAMNTEAFF
clone_size: NA; v_call: TRBV19; d_call: NA; j_call: TRBJ2-7; cdr3_nt: TGTGCCAGTAGTTGGGGACTTCCCGATTCCTACGAGCAGTACTTC; cdr3_aa: CASSWGLPDSYEQYF
clone_size: NA; v_call: TRBV27; d_call: NA; j_call: TRBJ1-5; cdr3_nt: TGTGCCAGCAGTTTATCGATGGGGGATTTCCCCAATCAGCCCCAGCATTTT; cdr3_aa: CASSLSMGDFPNQPQHF
clone_size: NA; v_call: TRBV7-9; d_call: NA; j_call: TRBJ1-2; cdr3_nt: TGTGCCAGCAGCTTAGGATTACAGGGTGGTGATGGCTACACCTTC; cdr3_aa: CASSLGLQGGDGYTF
clone_size: NA; v_call: TRBV27; d_call: NA; j_call: TRBJ2-7; cdr3_nt: TGTGCCAGCAGTCGGACACATACCTCCTACGAGCAGTACTTC; cdr3_aa: CASSRTHTSYEQYF
clone_size: NA; v_call: TRBV5-6; d_call: NA; j_call: TRBJ2-7; cdr3_nt: TGTGCCAGCAGCTTGTTACCGGACTACGAGCAGTACTTC; cdr3_aa: CASSLLPDYEQYF
clone_size: NA; v_call: TRBV19; d_call: TRBD1; j_call: TRBJ2-2; cdr3_nt: TGTGCCAGTAATGGTTTCATAGGACAGGGGAACACCGGGGAGCTGTTTTTT; cdr3_aa: CASNGFIGQGNTGELFF
clone_size: NA; v_call: TRBV27; d_call: NA; j_call: TRBJ1-2; cdr3_nt: TGTGCCAGCAGTTTATCGGGGTCCTCTGGCTACACCTTC; cdr3_aa: CASSLSGSSGYTF
clone_size: NA; v_call: TRBV12-5; d_call: NA; j_call: TRBJ2-7; cdr3_nt: TGTGCTAGTGGTGCTAAGGTGGATCTATTCTACGAGCAGTACTTC; cdr3_aa: CASGAKVDLFYEQYF
clone_size: once; v_call: TRBV27; d_call: NA; j_call: TRBJ1-1; cdr3_nt: TGTGCCAGCAGTTTATCTACTTCGATGAACACTGAAGCTTTCTTT; cdr3_aa: CASSLSTSMNTEAFF
clone_size: once; v_call: TRBV6-5; d_call: NA; j_call: TRBJ1-2; cdr3_nt: TGTGCCAGCTATACCGGGGACAAAAGTAACTATGGCTACACCTTC; cdr3_aa: CASYTGDKSNYGYTF
clone_size: NA; v_call: TRBV2; d_call: TRBD2; j_call: TRBJ2-2; cdr3_nt: TGTGCCAGCAGTGATCCCAGCGGGGTTCACGGGGAGCTGTTTTTT; cdr3_aa: CASSDPSGVHGELFF
clone_size: NA; v_call: TRBV5-4; d_call: NA; j_call: TRBJ2-6; cdr3_nt: TGTGCCAGCAGCTCCCCGGACAGTTCTCCGAGCTCTGGGGCCAACGTCCTGACTTTC; cdr3_aa: CASSSPDSSPSSGANVLTF
clone_size: once; v_call: TRBV7-6; d_call: NA; j_call: TRBJ2-1; cdr3_nt: TGTGCCAGCAGCTTGTTTGGAGGCTACAATGAGCAGTTCTTC; cdr3_aa: CASSLFGGYNEQFF
clone_size: NA; v_call: TRBV9; d_call: NA; j_call: TRBJ2-3; cdr3_nt: TGTGCCAGCAGCGTAGCTGTTGGAGGCACAGATACGCAGTATTTT; cdr3_aa: CASSVAVGGTDTQYF
clone_size: NA; v_call: TRBV2; d_call: NA; j_call: TRBJ1-1; cdr3_nt: TGTGCCTCCGCGGGGGTTACTGAAGCTTTCTTT; cdr3_aa: CASAGVTEAFF
clone_size: NA; v_call: TRBV11-2; d_call: TRBD2; j_call: TRBJ2-1; cdr3_nt: TGTGCCAGCAGCTTAGATCACAGACTAGCAGGCGGGGGTTATGAGCAGTTCTTC; cdr3_aa: CASSLDHRLAGGGYEQFF
clone_size: NA; v_call: TRBV13; d_call: TRBD1; j_call: TRBJ2-7; cdr3_nt: TGTGCCAGCAGCCCAACTCAACAGGGGATCGAGCAGTACTTC; cdr3_aa: CASSPTQQGIEQYF
clone_size: NA; v_call: TRBV5-6; d_call: NA; j_call: TRBJ2-7; cdr3_nt: TGTGCCAGCTCCCTGGCGGGGCAGTCCTACGAGCAGTACTTC; cdr3_aa: CASSLAGQSYEQYF
clone_size: NA; v_call: TRBV19; d_call: NA; j_call: TRBJ1-1; cdr3_nt: TGTGCCAGTACCCCCGAGGGACCCACTGAAGCTTTCTTT; cdr3_aa: CASTPEGPTEAFF
clone_size: once; v_call: TRBV5-6; d_call: NA; j_call: TRBJ1-1; cdr3_nt: TGTGCCAGCAGCTGGGGGATTACTGAAGCTTTCTTT; cdr3_aa: CASSWGITEAFF
clone_size: NA; v_call: TRBV6-4; d_call: TRBD2; j_call: TRBJ2-3; cdr3_nt: TGTGCCAGCAGTGACTCAGCTAGCGGGGGGCTAGATACGCAGTATTTT; cdr3_aa: CASSDSASGGLDTQYF
clone_size: NA; v_call: TRBV7-3; d_call: NA; j_call: TRBJ2-3; cdr3_nt: TGTGCCAGCAGTCCCCCGGGGGACGATACGCAGTATTTT; cdr3_aa: CASSPPGDDTQYF
clone_size: NA; v_call: TRBV27; d_call: NA; j_call: TRBJ2-3; cdr3_nt: TGTGCCAGCAGTTCCCCCAGTACCTCTAGCACAGATACGCAGTATTTT; cdr3_aa: CASSSPSTSSTDTQYF
clone_size: few; v_call: TRBV6-6; d_call: NA; j_call: TRBJ2-7; cdr3_nt: TGTGCCAGCAGTTACTCCCCTGACGAGCAGTACTTC; cdr3_aa: CASSYSPDEQYF
clone_size: once; v_call: TRBV27; d_call: NA; j_call: TRBJ1-4; cdr3_nt: TGTGCCAGCAGTTATAATAGTGGTAATGAAAAACTGTTTTTT; cdr3_aa: CASSYNSGNEKLFF
clone_size: NA; v_call: TRBV6-1; d_call: NA; j_call: TRBJ1-6; cdr3_nt: TGTGCCAGTTACTCCCAGGGGAATTCACCCCTCCACTTT; cdr3_aa: CASYSQGNSPLHF
clone_size: NA; v_call: TRBV11-2; d_call: NA; j_call: TRBJ2-7; cdr3_nt: TGTGCCAGCAGCTCGTCAGGGTACTACGAGCAGTACTTC; cdr3_aa: CASSSSGYYEQYF
clone_size: NA; v_call: TRBV5-4; d_call: NA; j_call: TRBJ1-1; cdr3_nt: TGTGCCAGCAGCTCAGGGTTAATGAACACTGAAGCTTTCTTT; cdr3_aa: CASSSGLMNTEAFF
clone_size: NA; v_call: TRBV6-5; d_call: TRBD1; j_call: TRBJ2-5; cdr3_nt: TGTGCCAGCAGTATGGCGACAGGGATAGAGACCCAGTACTTC; cdr3_aa: CASSMATGIETQYF
clone_size: NA; v_call: TRBV27; d_call: NA; j_call: TRBJ2-2; cdr3_nt: TGTGCCAGCAGTTTAGGTGGCGGGGAGCTGTTTTTT; cdr3_aa: CASSLGGGELFF
clone_size: NA; v_call: TRBV5-1; d_call: NA; j_call: TRBJ2-7; cdr3_nt: TGCGCCAGCAGCTTGGAACAGGGCCTCAACGAGCAGTACTTC; cdr3_aa: CASSLEQGLNEQYF
clone_size: NA; v_call: TRBV4-1; d_call: TRBD1; j_call: TRBJ2-1; cdr3_nt: TGCGCCAGCAGCCAAGAGCAGGGGGATACTGAGCAGTTCTTC; cdr3_aa: CASSQEQGDTEQFF
clone_size: NA; v_call: TRBV4-3; d_call: TRBD1; j_call: TRBJ2-6; cdr3_nt: TGCGCCAGCAGCCAAGCGGAGACAGGGGGCTCTGGGGCCAACGTCCTGACTTTC; cdr3_aa: CASSQAETGGSGANVLTF
clone_size: once; v_call: TRBV7-6; d_call: TRBD1; j_call: TRBJ2-2; cdr3_nt: TGTGCCAGCAGCCTAGAAAACAGGGGCCGAAACACCGGGGAGCTGTTTTTT; cdr3_aa: CASSLENRGRNTGELFF